Sequencing of this T cell receptor beta chain was carried out in a study of cytomegalovirus exposure and HLA in healthy donors. As regards this clone: Its specificity is unknown.

This PCR relied on a set of 60 Vbeta primers and 13 Jbeta primers. Only in-frame clones appear in the TCRdb table, and some are missing; sequencing was by immunoSEQ multiplex PCR. The table has approximately 150,000 clones, 65% to 90% seen once; the top ten hold about 2.5%. Study conclusions and caveats: When a later analysis was performed, an Asian-associated ancestry cluster reportedly had fewer N-insertions than the roughly 700-donor mean.

There are 16 residues in the CDR3. V dropped 0 bases and J dropped 3; count of bases not matched to a gene: 6. Germline CDR1 and CDR2: SGHRS and YFSETQ. The clonotype originates from a male donor in good health and CMV-seronegative. Sequencing used PBMCs. This sequence joins TRBV5-1 and TRBJ2-3; 8 bases map to TRBD2. In DNA, the CDR3 is TGCGCCAGCAGCTTGGGGGCTAGCGGGTGGACAGATACGCAGTATTTT. It encodes CASSLGASGWTDTQYF.